The clone carrying this TCR beta chain showed up many times. Its antigen is as yet unknown. The sample holds other DNA sequences that translate to the same CDR3. How the authors handled the data: A classifier for distant metastasis in papillary thyroid cancer was constructed using CDR3 differences observed across clinicopathological groups. Using MiXCR, TCRdb re-called clones from the PCR reads. These V and J calls derive from TCRdb rather than the authors' analysis. The table lists tens of thousands of clones, approximately 13% of them singletons. The data are from a study of metastatic and nonmetastatic thyroid tumors. Study summary: Repertoire comparison spanned blood and tumor or nodule tissue of malignant and benign thyroid patients. General study results and limits: Malignant thyroid tumors reportedly exceeded benign nodules significantly in TCR beta diversity, with the difference appearing in blood and tumor.

The germline V gene encodes CDR1 SGHVS and CDR2 FQNEAQ. There are 15 residues in the CDR3. V was trimmed by 1 base and J by 2 bases, leaving 11 bases between them. Among the patients, none had received any treatment before thyroid surgery. The TCR comes from a female donor with papillary thyroid cancer or a benign thyroid nodule (not recorded which). Some clones in this sample may be carry-over from other donors' samples. V and J are TRBV7-8 and TRBJ1-2, with D unresolved. Material: tumor tissue. CDR3 sequence: CASSLVGTENYGYTF. The CDR3 coding sequence is TGTGCCAGCAGCTTAGTCGGAACGGAGAACTATGGCTACACCTTC.